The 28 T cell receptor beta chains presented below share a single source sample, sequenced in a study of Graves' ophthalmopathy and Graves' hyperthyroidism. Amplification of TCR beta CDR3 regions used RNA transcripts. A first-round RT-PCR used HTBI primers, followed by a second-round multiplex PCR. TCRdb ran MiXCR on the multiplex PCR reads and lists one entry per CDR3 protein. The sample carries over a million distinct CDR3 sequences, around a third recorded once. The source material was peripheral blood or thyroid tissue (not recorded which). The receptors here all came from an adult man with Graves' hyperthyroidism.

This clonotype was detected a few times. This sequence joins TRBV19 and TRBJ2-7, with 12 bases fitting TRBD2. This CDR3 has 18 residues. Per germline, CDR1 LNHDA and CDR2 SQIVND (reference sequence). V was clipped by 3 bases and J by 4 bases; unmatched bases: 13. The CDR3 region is CASSMVTSGSNGGYEQYF. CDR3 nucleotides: TGTGCCAGTAGTATGGTGACTAGCGGGAGTAACGGCGGGTACGAGCAGTACTTC. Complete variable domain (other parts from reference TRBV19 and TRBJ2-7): DGGITQSPKYLFRKEGQNVTLSCEQNLNHDAMYWYRQDPGQGLRLIYYSQIVNDFQKGDIAEGYSVSREKKESFPLTVTSAQKNPTAFYLCASSMVTSGSNGGYEQYFGPGTRLTVT.

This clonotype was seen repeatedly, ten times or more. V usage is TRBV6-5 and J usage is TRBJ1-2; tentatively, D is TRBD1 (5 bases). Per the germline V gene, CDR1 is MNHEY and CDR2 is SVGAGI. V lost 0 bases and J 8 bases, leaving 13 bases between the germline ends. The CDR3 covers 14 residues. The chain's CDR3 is CASSYSRDGFGYTF. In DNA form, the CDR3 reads TGTGCCAGCAGTTACTCCCGGGACGGATTCGGCTACACCTTC.

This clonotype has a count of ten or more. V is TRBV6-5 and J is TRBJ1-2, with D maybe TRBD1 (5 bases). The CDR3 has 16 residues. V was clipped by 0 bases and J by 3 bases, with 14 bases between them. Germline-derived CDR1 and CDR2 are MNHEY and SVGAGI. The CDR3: CASSYSSRGPDYGYTF. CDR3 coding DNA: TGTGCCAGCAGTTACTCTTCCCGGGGACCGGACTATGGCTACACCTTC.

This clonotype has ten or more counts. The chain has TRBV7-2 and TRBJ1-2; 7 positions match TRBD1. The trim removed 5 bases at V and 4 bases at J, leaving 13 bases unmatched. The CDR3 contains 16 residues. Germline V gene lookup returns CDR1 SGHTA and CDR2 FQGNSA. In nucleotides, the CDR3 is TGTGCCAGCAGCCCGTACCAGACAGGGACAGCCTATGGCTACACCTTC. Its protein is CASSPYQTGTAYGYTF. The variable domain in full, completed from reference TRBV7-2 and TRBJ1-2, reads GAGVSQSPSNKVTEKGKDVELRCDPISGHTALYWYRQSLGQGLEFLIYFQGNSAPDKSGLPSDRFSAERTGGSVSTLTIQRTQQEDSAVYLCASSPYQTGTAYGYTFGSGTRLTVV.

CDR3 protein: CASSQLQLTNYGYTF. CDR3 in DNA: TGTGCCAGCAGCCAATTACAGCTAACTAACTATGGCTACACCTTC. The V call is TRBV11-2, the J call TRBJ1-2; D unclear. This CDR3 contains 15 residues. V lost 5 bases to trimming and J lost 0 bases, with 13 bases between them. Germline CDR1 and CDR2: SGHAT and FQNNGV.

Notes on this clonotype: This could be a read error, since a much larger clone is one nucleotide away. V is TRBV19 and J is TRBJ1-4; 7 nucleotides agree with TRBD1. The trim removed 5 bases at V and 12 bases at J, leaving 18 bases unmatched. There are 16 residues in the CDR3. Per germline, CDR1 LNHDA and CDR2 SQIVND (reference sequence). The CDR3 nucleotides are TGTGCCAGTAGTCCGAGGCAGGGGGGCCTGAGGCGGGAACTGTTTTTT. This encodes CASSPRQGGLRRELFF.

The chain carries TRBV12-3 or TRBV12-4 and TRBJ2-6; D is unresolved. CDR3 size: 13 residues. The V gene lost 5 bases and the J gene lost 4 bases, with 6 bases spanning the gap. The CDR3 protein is CASSEWGANVLTF. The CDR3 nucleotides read TGTGCCAGCAGTGAATGGGGGGCCAACGTCCTGACTTTC.

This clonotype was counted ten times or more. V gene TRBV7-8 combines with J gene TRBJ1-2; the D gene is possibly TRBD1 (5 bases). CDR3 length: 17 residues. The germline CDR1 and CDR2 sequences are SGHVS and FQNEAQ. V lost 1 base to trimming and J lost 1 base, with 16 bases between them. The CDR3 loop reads CASSLGGREAFNYGYTF. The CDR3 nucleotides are TGTGCCAGCAGCTTAGGGGGCAGGGAGGCATTTAACTATGGCTACACCTTC.

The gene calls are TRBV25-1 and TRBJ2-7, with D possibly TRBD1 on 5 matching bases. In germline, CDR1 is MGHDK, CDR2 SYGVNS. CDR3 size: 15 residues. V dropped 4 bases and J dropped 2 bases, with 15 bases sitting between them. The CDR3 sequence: CASSGLNRNPYEQYF. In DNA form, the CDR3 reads TGTGCCAGCAGTGGGTTGAACAGGAACCCCTACGAGCAGTACTTC.

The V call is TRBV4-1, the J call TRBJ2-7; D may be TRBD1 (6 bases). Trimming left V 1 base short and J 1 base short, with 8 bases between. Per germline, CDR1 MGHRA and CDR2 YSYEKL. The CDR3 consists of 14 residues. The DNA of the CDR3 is TGCGCCAGCAGCCAAGGACAGGAATCCTACGAGCAGTACTTC. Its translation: CASSQGQESYEQYF.

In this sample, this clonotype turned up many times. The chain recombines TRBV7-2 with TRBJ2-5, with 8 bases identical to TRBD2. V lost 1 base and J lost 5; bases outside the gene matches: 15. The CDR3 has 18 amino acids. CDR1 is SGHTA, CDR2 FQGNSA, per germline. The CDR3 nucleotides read TGTGCCAGCAGCTTAGATTCGTTGGGTAGCGGGGTTTTGGAGACCCAGTACTTC. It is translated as CASSLDSLGSGVLETQYF.

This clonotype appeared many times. The DNA for the CDR3 is TGTGCCAGTAGTATTGGAAGGGCCCGCCGGGTTGGCTACACCTTC. Residues: CASSIGRARRVGYTF. V usage is TRBV19 and J usage is TRBJ1-2; D unclear. Germline CDR1 is LNHDA and CDR2 is SQIVND (reference sequence). V was cut by 3 bases and J by 7 bases, with 18 bases left in between. The CDR3 length is 15 residues.

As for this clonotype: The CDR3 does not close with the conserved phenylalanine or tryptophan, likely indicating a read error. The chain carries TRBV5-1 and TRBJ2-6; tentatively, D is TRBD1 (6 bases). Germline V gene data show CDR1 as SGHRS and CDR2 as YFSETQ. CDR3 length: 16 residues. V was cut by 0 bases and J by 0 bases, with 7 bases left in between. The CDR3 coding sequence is TGCGCCAGCAGCTTGGCAGGGGCCTCTGGGGCCAACGTCCTGACTTTA. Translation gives CASSLAGASGANVLTL.

CDR3 nucleotide sequence: TGTGCCAGCAGCTCAACAGCCGGGAGCACTGAAGCTTTCTTT. Protein product: CASSSTAGSTEAFF. This chain joins TRBV7-9 and TRBJ1-1; D remains ambiguous. There are 14 residues in the CDR3. Germline V CDR1 and CDR2: SEHNR, FQNEAQ (reference sequence). Trimming pared 4 bases from V and 4 bases from J, leaving 13 bases between.

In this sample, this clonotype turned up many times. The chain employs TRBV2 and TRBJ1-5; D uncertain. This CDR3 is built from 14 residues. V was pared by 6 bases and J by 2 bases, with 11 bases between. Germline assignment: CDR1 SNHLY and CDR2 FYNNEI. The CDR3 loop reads CASSRTRGNQPQHF. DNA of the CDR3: TGTGCCAGCAGCCGGACTCGGGGCAATCAGCCCCAGCATTTT.

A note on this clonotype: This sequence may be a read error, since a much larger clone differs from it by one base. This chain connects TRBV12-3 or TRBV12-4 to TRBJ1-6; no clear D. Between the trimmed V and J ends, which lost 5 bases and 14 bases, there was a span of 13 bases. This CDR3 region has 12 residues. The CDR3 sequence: CASSPTSLTLHF. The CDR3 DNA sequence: TGTGCCAGCAGTCCCACGAGTCTTACCCTCCACTTT.

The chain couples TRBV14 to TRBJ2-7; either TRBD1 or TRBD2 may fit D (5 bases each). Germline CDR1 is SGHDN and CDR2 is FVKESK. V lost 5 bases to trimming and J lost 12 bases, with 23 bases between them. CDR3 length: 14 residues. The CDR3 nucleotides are TGTGCCAGCAGCTCCACCGGGACGGTCGTTCATCGGTACTTC. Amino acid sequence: CASSSTGTVVHRYF.

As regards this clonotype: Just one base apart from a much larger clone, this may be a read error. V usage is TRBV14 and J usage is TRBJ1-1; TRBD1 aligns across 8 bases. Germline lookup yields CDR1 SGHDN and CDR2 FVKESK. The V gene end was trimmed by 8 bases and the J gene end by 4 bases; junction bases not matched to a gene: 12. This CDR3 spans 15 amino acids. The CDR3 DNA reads TGTGCCAGCGGCTTAGCGGGACAGGCGGGCACTGAAGCTTTCTTT. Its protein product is CASGLAGQAGTEAFF.

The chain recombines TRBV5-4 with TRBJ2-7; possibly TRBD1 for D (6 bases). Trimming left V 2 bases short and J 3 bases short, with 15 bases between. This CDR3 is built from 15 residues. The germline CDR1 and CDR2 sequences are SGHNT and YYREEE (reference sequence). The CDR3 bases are TGTGCCAGCAGCTTAGGGGGAGAGGTCTTCTACGAGCAGTACTTC. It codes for CASSLGGEVFYEQYF. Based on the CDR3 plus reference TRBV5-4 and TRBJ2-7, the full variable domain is ETGVTQSPTHLIKTRGQQVTLRCSSQSGHNTVSWYQQALGQGPQFIFQYYREEENGRGNFPPRFSGLQFPNYSSELNVNALELDDSALYLCASSLGGEVFYEQYFGPGTRLTVT.

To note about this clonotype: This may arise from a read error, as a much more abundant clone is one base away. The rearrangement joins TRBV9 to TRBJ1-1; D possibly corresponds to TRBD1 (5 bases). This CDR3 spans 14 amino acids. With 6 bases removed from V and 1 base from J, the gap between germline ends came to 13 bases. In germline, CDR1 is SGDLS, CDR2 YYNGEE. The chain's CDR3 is CASTRGAGNTEAFF. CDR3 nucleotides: TGTGCCAGCACCCGCGGGGCAGGGAACACTGAAGCTTTCTTT.

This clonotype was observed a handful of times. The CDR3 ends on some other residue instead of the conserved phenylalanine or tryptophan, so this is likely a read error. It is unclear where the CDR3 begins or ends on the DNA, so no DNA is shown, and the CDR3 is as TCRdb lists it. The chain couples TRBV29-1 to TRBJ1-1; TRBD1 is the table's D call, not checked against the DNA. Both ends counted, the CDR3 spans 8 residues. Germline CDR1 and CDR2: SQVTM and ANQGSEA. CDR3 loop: CSVVSYSG.

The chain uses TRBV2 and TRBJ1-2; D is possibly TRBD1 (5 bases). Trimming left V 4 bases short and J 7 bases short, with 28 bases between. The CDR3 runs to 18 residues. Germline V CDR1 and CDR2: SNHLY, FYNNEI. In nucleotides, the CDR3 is TGTGCCAGCAGTGCCCCCGAAGAACTTACAGGCCCCGAGAGTGGCTACACCTTC. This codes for CASSAPEELTGPESGYTF.

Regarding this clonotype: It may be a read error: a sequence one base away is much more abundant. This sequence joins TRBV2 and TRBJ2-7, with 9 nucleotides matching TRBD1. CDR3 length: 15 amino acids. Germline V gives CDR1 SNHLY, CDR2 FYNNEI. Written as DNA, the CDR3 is TGTGCCAGCAGTGCTCCGACAGGGGGAGAGTACGAGCAGCACTTC. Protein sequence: CASSAPTGGEYEQHF.

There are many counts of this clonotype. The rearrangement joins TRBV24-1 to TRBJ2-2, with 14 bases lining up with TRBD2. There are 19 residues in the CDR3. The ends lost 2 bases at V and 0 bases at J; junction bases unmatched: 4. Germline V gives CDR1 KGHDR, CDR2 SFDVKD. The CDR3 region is CATSDSGTSGGANTGELFF. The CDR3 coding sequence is TGTGCCACCAGTGATTCGGGGACTAGCGGGGGTGCGAACACCGGGGAGCTGTTTTTT.

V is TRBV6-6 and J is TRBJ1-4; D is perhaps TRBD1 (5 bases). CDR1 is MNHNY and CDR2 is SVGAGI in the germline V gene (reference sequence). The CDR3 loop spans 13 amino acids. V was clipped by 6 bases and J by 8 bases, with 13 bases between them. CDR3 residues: CASSSDSWEKLFF. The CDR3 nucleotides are TGTGCCAGCAGCTCAGACAGTTGGGAAAAACTGTTTTTT.

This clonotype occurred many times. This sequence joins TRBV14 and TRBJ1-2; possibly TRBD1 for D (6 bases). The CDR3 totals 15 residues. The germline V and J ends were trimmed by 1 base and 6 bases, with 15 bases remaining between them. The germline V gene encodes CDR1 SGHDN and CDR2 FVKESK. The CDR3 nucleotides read TGTGCCAGCAGCCAAGCCGCCAGGGGAGGACATGGCTACACCTTC. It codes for CASSQAARGGHGYTF.

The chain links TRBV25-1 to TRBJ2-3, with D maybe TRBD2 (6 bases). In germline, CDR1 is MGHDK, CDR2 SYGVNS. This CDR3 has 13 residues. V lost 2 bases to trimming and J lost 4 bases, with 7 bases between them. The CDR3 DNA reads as TGTGCCAGCAGTGAACGACTAGCAGATACGCAGTATTTT. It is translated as CASSERLADTQYF.

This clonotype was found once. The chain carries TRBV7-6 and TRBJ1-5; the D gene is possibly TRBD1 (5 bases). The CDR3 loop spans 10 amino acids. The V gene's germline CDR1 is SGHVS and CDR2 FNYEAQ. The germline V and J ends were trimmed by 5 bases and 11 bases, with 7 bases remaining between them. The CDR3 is CASSQGAQHF. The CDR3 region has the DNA TGTGCCAGCAGCCAAGGGGCCCAGCATTTT.